The 6 T cell receptor beta chains below all came from one sample that was sequenced in a study of blood T cell repertoires in COVID-19. Data came from immunoSEQ multiplex PCR; TCRdb stores just in-frame clones and leaves some out. The sample has approximately 230,000 clones, around 83% seen once. Material: peripheral blood. All receptors come from a man at least 80 years old with acute or convalescent COVID-19.

The chain links TRBV19 to TRBJ1-6; D unresolved. The CDR3 has 15 residues. V was cut by 4 bases and J by 8 bases, with 15 bases left in between. Germline V gene sequence: CDR1 LNHDA, CDR2 SQIVND (reference sequence). The CDR3 protein is CASSSSGSAYSPLHF. The CDR3 nucleotides read TGTGCCAGTAGTAGTTCAGGATCTGCGTATTCACCCCTCCACTTT.

The count of this clone is one. The chain recombines TRBV24-1 with TRBJ1-2; no clear D. This CDR3 contains 14 residues. Per the germline V gene, CDR1 is KGHDR and CDR2 is SFDVKD. The V gene lost 4 bases and the J gene lost 8 bases, with 16 bases spanning the gap. In DNA, the CDR3 is TGTGCCACCAGTGACCTGAGGACTTCGGGGGGCTACACCTTC. It codes for CATSDLRTSGGYTF.

This clone was detected only a few times. The gene calls are TRBV7-2 and TRBJ2-5, with 7 bases aligning to TRBD1. Germline V gene lookup returns CDR1 SGHTA and CDR2 FQGNSA. This CDR3 region has 14 residues. Losses at the gene ends were 5 bases for V and 2 bases for J; bases not matched to a gene: 5. CDR3 sequence: CASSRSGQQETQYF. DNA for the CDR3: TGTGCCAGCAGCCGTTCGGGACAGCAAGAGACCCAGTACTTC.

The V and J genes are TRBV2 and TRBJ2-7; D is perhaps TRBD2 (5 bases). The germline V gene has CDR1 SNHLY and CDR2 FYNNEI. V shed 0 bases and J shed 0 bases, with 9 bases lying between them. This CDR3 comprises 15 residues. The CDR3, as DNA: TGTGCCAGCAGTGAAGCACGAGGGAACTCCTACGAGCAGTACTTC. This sequence encodes CASSEARGNSYEQYF.

The V gene is TRBV6-5, the J gene TRBJ2-7; D perhaps matches TRBD2 (5 bases). The germline V gene has CDR1 MNHEY and CDR2 SVGAGI. The V and J ends lost 8 bases and 2 bases respectively, with 13 bases between them. The CDR3 runs 13 residues. The CDR3: CASGESRAYEQYF. The CDR3 region has the DNA TGTGCCAGCGGGGAGAGTCGGGCCTACGAGCAGTACTTC.

The chain combines TRBV9 with TRBJ1-2, with D possibly matching TRBD1 (5 bases). Germline V gives CDR1 SGDLS, CDR2 YYNGEE. The CDR3 runs 17 residues. The V end lost 0 bases, the J end lost 4 bases, and 19 bases lay between the germline ends. CDR3 protein: CASSVGGWQGTGYGYTF. In DNA form, the CDR3 reads TGTGCCAGCAGCGTAGGGGGCTGGCAGGGAACCGGCTATGGCTACACCTTC.